This T cell receptor (beta chain) came from a study of blood T cell repertoires in COVID-19. Study-level information: COVID-19 samples from acute and convalescent phases originated in the United States, Italy and Spain.

This CDR3 spans 16 amino acids. V lost 0 bases and J lost 2; bases outside the gene matches: 7. Germline V gene sequence: CDR1 SGHNT, CDR2 YYREEE (reference sequence). Per the authors' pipeline: Scientists estimated how many nucleated cells there were by amplifying reference gene primers. Here immunoSEQ multiplex PCR was the method, and the copy in TCRdb shows in-frame clones only, minus some. V, J and clone size are taken as reported in that table, and D and trimming were inferred from the DNA itself. The data hold 75,000 to 95,000 clones, with around 90% observed a single time. This TCR was recovered from a human donor in a cohort sampled during active COVID-19. Sequencing input: peripheral blood. The rearrangement links TRBV5-4 to TRBJ2-7; 8 nucleotides match TRBD2. CDR3 amino acids: CASSLVGGGTPYEQYF. The CDR3 nucleotides are TGTGCCAGCAGCTTGGTGGGCGGGGGGACGCCCTACGAGCAGTACTTC. The full variable domain, completed using reference TRBV5-4 and TRBJ2-7, is ETGVTQSPTHLIKTRGQQVTLRCSSQSGHNTVSWYQQALGQGPQFIFQYYREEENGRGNFPPRFSGLQFPNYSSELNVNALELDDSALYLCASSLVGGGTPYEQYFGPGTRLTVT.